This T cell receptor beta chain was identified during a study of blood T cell repertoires in COVID-19 (TCRdb year 2020). Some background on the complete study: Samples from collaborators originated in the United States, Italy and Spain and spanned both the acute and convalescent phases of COVID-19. The material from the prospective study consisted of cDNA or gDNA derived from T cells, B-cell-depleted T cells, or PBMCs. A de-identified subject ID, COVID-19 status, age in years and sex were almost always included in the sample metadata. The repertoires were made available in a free public database intended to serve as a resource for research on the immune response to SARS-CoV-2. The samples were drawn from the first 160 participants of the ongoing ImmuneRACE study and from 950 to 1,500 subjects provided by 6 global collaborators. The dataset comprised deeply sampled blood TCRbeta repertoires from subjects exposed to, actively infected with, or recovered from COVID-19. Where available, HLA class I and class II types were obtained from metadata supplied by the sample provider rather than from assay-based typing.

TCRbeta CDR3 regions were amplified from genomic DNA by means of the immunoSEQ Assay, a bias-controlled multiplex PCR. Under the source paper's analysis protocol: Within the assay, amplification of reference gene primers was used to estimate how many nucleated cells each sample contained. To quantify the absolute abundance of each unique TCRbeta CDR3 rearrangement, sequence reads were collapsed and filtered. For each sample, productive Simpson clonality was calculated as the square root of Simpson's diversity index over productive rearrangements. TCRdb provides this immuneACCESS table in a form limited to in-frame rearrangements. Some clones are lacking; in checked studies, under half of them reflect an unresolved V gene, and why the rest are absent is not known. Clone size and V and J calls were adopted from that table, with D and trimming inferred from the DNA. The sample table contains approximately 46,000 clones; only one count was recorded for roughly 82% of them. Of the sample, around 2.8% is held by the ten largest clones.

Each collaborating institution followed its own protocols to collect whole blood in K2EDTA tubes. For TCRbeta analysis, collaborators shipped samples as frozen whole blood, isolated PBMCs, or DNA extracted from either of those sample types. What the study reported, not specific to this receptor: The quantity of clinical and demographic metadata differed by source and by participant and was supplied without curation.

Turning to this clone: Its specific antigen is unknown. The sample holds no much larger clone one base away, and base qualities are not on file.

V lost 2 bases and J lost 8 bases; the stretch between them is 18 bases long. The CDR3, from cysteine to phenylalanine, totals 15 residues. Only the CDR3 part of the read is kept: 45 bases, read in frame from the first base. CDR1 and CDR2, looked up from the germline V gene (reference sequence), are PRHDT and FYEKMQ. This chain joins TRBV13 to TRBJ1-2, with the D gene uncertain. The sample comprised peripheral blood. This receptor was taken from a woman in her sixties with acute or convalescent COVID-19. The nucleotide sequence reads as follows: TGTGCCAGCAGCTTAAATGAGGCTCACGAAAAAGGCTACACCTTC. This gives the protein CASSLNEAHEKGYTF.